A selection of T cell receptor beta chains follows, all from one sample in a study of T cells after yellow fever vaccination. Using its own MiXCR run on the 5' RACE reads, TCRdb lists one record per CDR3 protein. The repertoire consists of 250,000 or so distinct CDR3 sequences, with less than 9% occurring once and the leading ten covering approximately 0.84%. The sequencing used CD4+ T cells sorted from PBMCs, collected 15 days after the yellow fever booster vaccination. The receptors stem from a man younger than 40 who received the YFV17D yellow fever vaccine. Both conserved end residues are part of each CDR3. A D gene is named only where the DNA matches it firmly. Clone sizes are given selectively: once, few, many, or a class where the clone is expanded.

CDR3 | DNA | length | size | J | D | V
CASSLEGIGTSLF | TGTGCCAGCAGCTTAGAGGGGATCGGAACCTCCCTGTTC | 13 | few | TRBJ2-7 | . | TRBV7-2
CSARQREARGEQFF | TGCAGTGCTAGACAGCGGGAGGCCCGGGGTGAGCAGTTCTTC | 14 | few | TRBJ2-1 | TRBD2 | TRBV20-1
CASKSGQANEKLFF | TGCGCCAGCAAGAGTGGACAGGCAAATGAAAAACTGTTTTTT | 14 | . | TRBJ1-4 | TRBD1 | TRBV5-1
CASSPDRNSPLHF | TGTGCCAGCTCACCCGACAGAAATTCACCCCTCCACTTT | 13 | many | TRBJ1-6 | . | TRBV18
CATSPGRSTGELFF | TGTGCCACCAGTCCGGGTCGCTCGACCGGGGAGCTGTTTTTT | 14 | . | TRBJ2-2 | . | TRBV24-1
CSVEGGHGYTF | TGCAGCGTTGAGGGGGGCCATGGCTACACCTTC | 11 | many | TRBJ1-2 | . | TRBV29-1
CASNRLAGAYNEQFF | TGCGCCAGCAATCGACTAGCGGGAGCCTACAATGAGCAGTTCTTC | 15 | many | TRBJ2-1 | TRBD2 | TRBV5-1
CASSSGRATNEKLFF | TGCGCCAGCAGCTCTGGACGGGCAACTAATGAAAAACTGTTTTTT | 15 | many | TRBJ1-4 | . | TRBV5-1
CSVEGGQSSYEQYF | TGCAGCGTTGAAGGCGGGCAGTCGAGCTACGAGCAGTACTTC | 14 | many | TRBJ2-7 | . | TRBV29-1
CASSLSPLGLGEETQYF | TGTGCCAGCAGCTTAAGCCCACTAGGGCTTGGGGAAGAGACCCAGTACTTC | 17 | many | TRBJ2-5 | . | TRBV7-9
CATSDRGTRDTQYF | TGTGCCACCAGTGACCGGGGGACTAGGGATACGCAGTATTTT | 14 | . | TRBJ2-3 | TRBD2 | TRBV24-1
CAIRTIQETQYF | TGTGCCATCAGGACAATCCAAGAGACCCAGTACTTC | 12 | few | TRBJ2-5 | . | TRBV10-3
CASSLGANLADAYF | TGTGCCAGCAGTTTAGGCGCAAACTTAGCGGATGCGTACTTC | 14 | . | TRBJ2-7 | . | TRBV12-3/TRBV12-4
CAISERLLEQYF | TGTGCCATCAGTGAGCGTCTCTTGGAGCAGTACTTC | 12 | many | TRBJ2-7 | . | TRBV10-3
CASSQDPGDNEQFF | TGTGCCAGCAGCCAAGATCCTGGAGACAATGAGCAGTTCTTC | 14 | many | TRBJ2-1 | . | TRBV4-2
CASSVDRRAAAYEQYF | TGTGCCAGCAGCGTCGATCGACGGGCAGCTGCCTACGAGCAGTACTTC | 16 | . | TRBJ2-7 | . | TRBV9
CSARDGGPTGLQETQYF | TGCAGTGCTAGAGATGGGGGCCCGACAGGGCTACAAGAGACCCAGTACTTC | 17 | many | TRBJ2-5 | TRBD1 | TRBV20-1
CASSSSGQSYEQYF | TGTGCCAGCAGTTCCTCGGGGCAGTCCTACGAGCAGTACTTC | 14 | many | TRBJ2-7 | . | TRBV6-5
CASSHRDRGFYEQYF | TGTGCCAGCTCACACCGGGACAGGGGTTTCTACGAGCAGTACTTC | 15 | . | TRBJ2-7 | TRBD1 | TRBV18
CASSLAAENTEAFF | TGTGCCAGCAGCTTAGCCGCAGAGAACACTGAAGCTTTCTTT | 14 | . | TRBJ1-1 | . | TRBV7-2
CASSLDPQNIQYF | TGTGCCAGCAGCTTGGACCCCCAAAACATTCAGTACTTC | 13 | many | TRBJ2-4 | . | TRBV11-2
CASSLLGDRRRNSPLHF | TGTGCCAGCAGCCTATTGGGGGACAGGAGACGGAATTCACCCCTCCACTTT | 17 | many | TRBJ1-6 | TRBD1 | TRBV6-5
CSVDLGQASYEQYF | TGCAGCGTTGATTTAGGACAGGCGTCCTACGAGCAGTACTTC | 14 | many | TRBJ2-7 | TRBD1 | TRBV29-1
CASSFRLVLQDTQYF | TGCGCCAGCAGCTTCCGGCTAGTCTTACAAGATACGCAGTATTTT | 15 | . | TRBJ2-3 | . | TRBV5-1
CASSGDRVRPGNTIYF | TGTGCCAGCAGCGGGGACAGGGTGCGTCCCGGAAACACCATATATTTT | 16 | many | TRBJ1-3 | TRBD1 | TRBV6-5
CASSSTGGGSYNEQFF | TGTGCCAGCTCATCGACAGGGGGTGGATCCTACAATGAGCAGTTCTTC | 16 | . | TRBJ2-1 | TRBD1 | TRBV18
CASSPLGQETQYF | TGTGCCAGCTCACCCCTGGGCCAAGAGACCCAGTACTTC | 13 | many | TRBJ2-5 | . | TRBV18
CASKKTGSNSYEQYF | TGTGCCAGTAAAAAAACGGGGTCAAACTCCTACGAGCAGTACTTC | 15 | . | TRBJ2-7 | . | TRBV21-1
CASSPGRRRITSYNEQFF | TGTGCCAGCTCCCCCGGCCGTAGGAGGATTACGTCCTACAATGAGCAGTTCTTC | 18 | many | TRBJ2-1 | . | TRBV18
CASSVGSDKNIQYF | TGTGCCAGCAGCGTAGGGAGCGACAAAAACATTCAGTACTTC | 14 | once | TRBJ2-4 | . | TRBV9
CASSRLGVNEQFF | TGTGCCAGCAGCCGCCTGGGTGTGAATGAGCAGTTCTTC | 13 | few | TRBJ2-1 | . | TRBV3-1